The rows below give T cell receptor beta chains drawn from one sample of a study of shared T cell receptors in the human thymus. Profiled with immunoSEQ multiplex PCR; TCRdb holds only in-frame clones, not every one. This sample has approximately 660,000 clones, with over 75% found just once. The same data also contributed to another study, on human thymus T cells.

The sequenced sample was thymocytes. These receptors came from a boy under two years old with a congenital heart defect. Both conserved end residues are part of each CDR3. A D gene is named only where the DNA matches it firmly. Clone size, where shown, is once, few, many, or a class for clones that have expanded.

cdr3_nt: TGCGCCAGCAGCTGGGGACTAGCGGGAGAGAATGAGCAGTTCTTC; cdr3_aa: CASSWGLAGENEQFF; d_call: TRBD2; v_call: TRBV5-1; j_call: TRBJ2-1; cdr3_length: 15; clone_size: -
cdr3_nt: TGCGCCAGCAGCCAATCCATACTAGCGGGAGCTCGGGATGAGCAGTTCTTC; cdr3_aa: CASSQSILAGARDEQFF; d_call: TRBD2; v_call: TRBV4-1; j_call: TRBJ2-1; cdr3_length: 17; clone_size: -
cdr3_nt: TGTGCCAGCAGCTTCTCGGCTAGCGGCACTAGCTCCTACAATGAGCAGTTCTTC; cdr3_aa: CASSFSASGTSSYNEQFF; d_call: TRBD2; v_call: TRBV11-2; j_call: TRBJ2-1; cdr3_length: 18; clone_size: once
cdr3_nt: TGTGCCAGCAGCTCTTGGACAGGGCTCACAGATACGCAGTATTTT; cdr3_aa: CASSSWTGLTDTQYF; d_call: TRBD1; v_call: TRBV9; j_call: TRBJ2-3; cdr3_length: 15; clone_size: -
cdr3_nt: TGTGCCAGCTCCCCCAGGCAGGGGCTTCAGCCCCAGCATTTT; cdr3_aa: CASSPRQGLQPQHF; d_call: -; v_call: TRBV18; j_call: TRBJ1-5; cdr3_length: 14; clone_size: -
cdr3_nt: TGTGCCAGCTCACCACCGGAGGCAACTAATGAAAAACTGTTTTTT; cdr3_aa: CASSPPEATNEKLFF; d_call: -; v_call: TRBV18; j_call: TRBJ1-4; cdr3_length: 15; clone_size: -
cdr3_nt: TGTGCCAGCAGCGCCATACCCCGGGACAACAACACCGGGGAGCTGTTTTTT; cdr3_aa: CASSAIPRDNNTGELFF; d_call: -; v_call: TRBV9; j_call: TRBJ2-2; cdr3_length: 17; clone_size: -
cdr3_nt: TGCGCCAGCAGCCTCAGACAGGGGGGCAACTATGGCTACACCTTC; cdr3_aa: CASSLRQGGNYGYTF; d_call: TRBD1; v_call: TRBV5-1; j_call: TRBJ1-2; cdr3_length: 15; clone_size: -
cdr3_nt: TGTGCCAGCAGCATCAAAAGGGAGGGGAGGGATGGCTACACCTTC; cdr3_aa: CASSIKREGRDGYTF; d_call: -; v_call: TRBV7-2; j_call: TRBJ1-2; cdr3_length: 15; clone_size: -
cdr3_nt: TGCGCCAGCAGTGAGGCTCCTAGCCGGAGGCGGTACGAGCAGTACTTC; cdr3_aa: CASSEAPSRRRYEQYF; d_call: -; v_call: TRBV10-1; j_call: TRBJ2-7; cdr3_length: 16; clone_size: -
cdr3_nt: TGTGCCAGCTCACCGACGAAAAAGGGGGAATCTTCTGGGGCCAACGTCCTGACTTTC; cdr3_aa: CASSPTKKGESSGANVLTF; d_call: -; v_call: TRBV18; j_call: TRBJ2-6; cdr3_length: 19; clone_size: once
cdr3_nt: TGTGCCAGCAGCCAAGTACAGGGGGCGCGGGATGGCTACACCTTC; cdr3_aa: CASSQVQGARDGYTF; d_call: TRBD1; v_call: TRBV4-2; j_call: TRBJ1-2; cdr3_length: 15; clone_size: -
cdr3_nt: TGTGCCAGCACCTGCAGGGGAAGGCCCCAGCATTTT; cdr3_aa: CASTCRGRPQHF; d_call: -; v_call: TRBV27; j_call: TRBJ1-5; cdr3_length: 12; clone_size: -
cdr3_nt: TGTGCCAGCAGTCGCGACTACAGGGGGTTGCGGGAGACCCAGTACTTC; cdr3_aa: CASSRDYRGLRETQYF; d_call: TRBD1; v_call: TRBV27; j_call: TRBJ2-5; cdr3_length: 16; clone_size: -
cdr3_nt: TGCACCAGCAGCCAAGATAGGAGGACGGATTACGAGCAGTACTTC; cdr3_aa: CTSSQDRRTDYEQYF; d_call: -; v_call: TRBV1; j_call: TRBJ2-7; cdr3_length: 15; clone_size: once
cdr3_nt: TGTGCCAGCAGCTTAAGTCGCCCAGGCTCCTACGAGCAGTACTTC; cdr3_aa: CASSLSRPGSYEQYF; d_call: -; v_call: TRBV7-3; j_call: TRBJ2-7; cdr3_length: 15; clone_size: -
cdr3_nt: TGCAGTGCCCGCCGAGTGGATACGCAGTATTTT; cdr3_aa: CSARRVDTQYF; d_call: -; v_call: TRBV20-1; j_call: TRBJ2-3; cdr3_length: 11; clone_size: -
cdr3_nt: TGTGCCAGCAAAGGGCAGGGCTATGGCTACACCTTC; cdr3_aa: CASKGQGYGYTF; d_call: -; v_call: TRBV2; j_call: TRBJ1-2; cdr3_length: 12; clone_size: -
cdr3_nt: TGCGCCAGCAGCCTCGGACTAGCCTACGAGCAGTACTTC; cdr3_aa: CASSLGLAYEQYF; d_call: TRBD2; v_call: TRBV4-1; j_call: TRBJ2-7; cdr3_length: 13; clone_size: -
cdr3_nt: TGTGCCAGCAGCACCACAGGCGTTCGCCGGAAGGATGGCTACACCTTC; cdr3_aa: CASSTTGVRRKDGYTF; d_call: -; v_call: TRBV5-4; j_call: TRBJ1-2; cdr3_length: 16; clone_size: -
cdr3_nt: TGTGCCAGCCCCCCCAAGGTGACTAGCACAGATACGCAGTATTTT; cdr3_aa: CASPPKVTSTDTQYF; d_call: -; v_call: TRBV28; j_call: TRBJ2-3; cdr3_length: 15; clone_size: few
cdr3_nt: TGTGCCACTAATAGCGAGACCCAGTACTTC; cdr3_aa: CATNSETQYF; d_call: -; v_call: TRBV28; j_call: TRBJ2-5; cdr3_length: 10; clone_size: -
cdr3_nt: TGTGCCAGCAATCCGGAGGGGACTAACCACAAATTCTACGAGCAGTACTTC; cdr3_aa: CASNPEGTNHKFYEQYF; d_call: TRBD2; v_call: TRBV28; j_call: TRBJ2-7; cdr3_length: 17; clone_size: -
cdr3_nt: TGTGCCAGTACGACAGGGACCTACGAGCAGTACTTC; cdr3_aa: CASTTGTYEQYF; d_call: TRBD1; v_call: TRBV6-1; j_call: TRBJ2-7; cdr3_length: 12; clone_size: -
cdr3_nt: TGTGCCAGCAGTGAAGGGACGGGACTAGCGGGAGCGCACGAGCAGTACTTC; cdr3_aa: CASSEGTGLAGAHEQYF; d_call: TRBD2; v_call: TRBV2; j_call: TRBJ2-7; cdr3_length: 17; clone_size: -
cdr3_nt: TGTGCCAGCAGCCTCCCCCCGGGACAGCTCTATGGCTACACCTTC; cdr3_aa: CASSLPPGQLYGYTF; d_call: TRBD1; v_call: TRBV4-2; j_call: TRBJ1-2; cdr3_length: 15; clone_size: -
cdr3_nt: TGTGCCAGCAGCTTAAAACGGGACAGGGGACGCGAGCAGTACTTC; cdr3_aa: CASSLKRDRGREQYF; d_call: TRBD1; v_call: TRBV7-2; j_call: TRBJ2-7; cdr3_length: 15; clone_size: -
cdr3_nt: TGTGCCAGCAGGGAGATAATGAACACTGAAGCTTTCTTT; cdr3_aa: CASREIMNTEAFF; d_call: -; v_call: TRBV6-1; j_call: TRBJ1-1; cdr3_length: 13; clone_size: -
cdr3_nt: TGTGCCACCAGCAGAGTGGGGAGAGCTAAGGTCGAGGGCGAGCAGTACTTC; cdr3_aa: CATSRVGRAKVEGEQYF; d_call: -; v_call: TRBV15; j_call: TRBJ2-7; cdr3_length: 17; clone_size: -
cdr3_nt: TGCGCCAGCAGCCAAGAGAACGGCGGAACCACAGATACGCAGTATTTT; cdr3_aa: CASSQENGGTTDTQYF; d_call: -; v_call: TRBV4-3; j_call: TRBJ2-3; cdr3_length: 16; clone_size: -
cdr3_nt: TGTGCCAGCAGAATGACAGGGCCATTGAACACTGAAGCTTTCTTT; cdr3_aa: CASRMTGPLNTEAFF; d_call: TRBD1; v_call: TRBV6-1; j_call: TRBJ1-1; cdr3_length: 15; clone_size: once
cdr3_nt: TGTGCCAGCAGTGGGGGGACAGGCTCCTACAATGAGCAGTTCTTC; cdr3_aa: CASSGGTGSYNEQFF; d_call: TRBD1; v_call: TRBV2; j_call: TRBJ2-1; cdr3_length: 15; clone_size: once
cdr3_nt: TGCGCCAGCAGTGATATACGGAGGTACAATGAGCAGTTCTTC; cdr3_aa: CASSDIRRYNEQFF; d_call: -; v_call: TRBV10-2; j_call: TRBJ2-1; cdr3_length: 14; clone_size: -
cdr3_nt: TGTGCCAGCAGCTTAGATGGGGACAGTAAAATTGAAGCTTTCTTT; cdr3_aa: CASSLDGDSKIEAFF; d_call: TRBD1; v_call: TRBV11-3; j_call: TRBJ1-1; cdr3_length: 15; clone_size: -
cdr3_nt: TGTGCCAGCAGAGGGGAAAGGGACTCTGAAGCTTTCTTT; cdr3_aa: CASRGERDSEAFF; d_call: -; v_call: TRBV6-5; j_call: TRBJ1-1; cdr3_length: 13; clone_size: -
cdr3_nt: TGTGCCAGCAGCTTGGAGGGGGACACAGATACGCAGTATTTT; cdr3_aa: CASSLEGDTDTQYF; d_call: -; v_call: TRBV5-8; j_call: TRBJ2-3; cdr3_length: 14; clone_size: -
cdr3_nt: TGTGCCAGCGGGCAGGGAGGGCGGGAGGACTACGAGCAGTACTTC; cdr3_aa: CASGQGGREDYEQYF; d_call: TRBD2; v_call: TRBV5-4; j_call: TRBJ2-7; cdr3_length: 15; clone_size: few
cdr3_nt: TGTGCCAGCAGTCGACGCCCCGGGGAGGGCACTGAAGCTTTCTTT; cdr3_aa: CASSRRPGEGTEAFF; d_call: -; v_call: TRBV6-5; j_call: TRBJ1-1; cdr3_length: 15; clone_size: -
cdr3_nt: TGTGCCAGCAGCTTAACAAGCGGCGGGCCTCAAGAGACCCAGTACTTC; cdr3_aa: CASSLTSGGPQETQYF; d_call: -; v_call: TRBV7-2; j_call: TRBJ2-5; cdr3_length: 16; clone_size: -
cdr3_nt: TGTGCCTGGATAAGGGACAGCTCCTACGAGCAGTACTTC; cdr3_aa: CAWIRDSSYEQYF; d_call: TRBD1; v_call: TRBV30; j_call: TRBJ2-7; cdr3_length: 13; clone_size: -
cdr3_nt: TGTGCCAGCATCGGGATTCCGTACAATGAGCAGTTCTTC; cdr3_aa: CASIGIPYNEQFF; d_call: -; v_call: TRBV25-1; j_call: TRBJ2-1; cdr3_length: 13; clone_size: -
cdr3_nt: TGTGCCAGTAGTACCCGGGACAGCTTCATGAACACTGAAGCTTTCTTT; cdr3_aa: CASSTRDSFMNTEAFF; d_call: TRBD1; v_call: TRBV19; j_call: TRBJ1-1; cdr3_length: 16; clone_size: -
cdr3_nt: TGTGCCAGCAGCCCCGGGACAGTGTCAACTAATGAAAAACTGTTTTTT; cdr3_aa: CASSPGTVSTNEKLFF; d_call: TRBD1; v_call: TRBV5-5; j_call: TRBJ1-4; cdr3_length: 16; clone_size: -
cdr3_nt: TGTGCCAGCAGTTTAAAGACAGTTGGGCGGGGTGAGCAGTTCTTC; cdr3_aa: CASSLKTVGRGEQFF; d_call: -; v_call: TRBV27; j_call: TRBJ2-1; cdr3_length: 15; clone_size: -